The rows below give T cell receptor beta chains drawn from one sample of a study of blood T cell repertoires in COVID-19. Sequencing used immunoSEQ multiplex PCR; TCRdb keeps in-frame clones, though not all of them. Counted here are under 300,000 clones, roughly 87% occurring once; the ten biggest clones make up approximately 7.6%. The sequenced material came from peripheral blood. These receptors all come from a man between 60 and 75 years old who had recovered from COVID-19. The CDR3 runs from the conserved cysteine through the conserved F or W. D genes are given only for firm matches.

>TRBD2|TRBV9|13|TRBJ2-5
TGTGCCAGCAGCGCGGGGGGTAGAGAGACCCAGTACTTC
CASSAGGRETQYF
>TRBD1|TRBV30|15|TRBJ1-5
TGTGCCTGGAGTGTCCCAGGGGGCGGCCATCAGCCCCAGCATTTT
CAWSVPGGGHQPQHF
>NA|TRBV20-1|14|TRBJ1-2
TGCAGTGCTAGTATAACTGGAGCTAACTATGGCTACACCTTC
CSASITGANYGYTF
>NA|TRBV5-8|15|TRBJ2-7
TGTGCCAGCAGGAAAAAGGGGGGGAGCTCCTACGAGCAGTACTTC
CASRKKGGSSYEQYF
>TRBD1|TRBV19|13|TRBJ1-2
TGTGCCAGTACTGACAGGGTTAACTATGGCTACACCTTC
CASTDRVNYGYTF
>TRBD1|TRBV2|14|TRBJ1-1
TGTGCCAGCAGTGTTAACAGGGGGTGGACTGAAGCTTTCTTT
CASSVNRGWTEAFF
>TRBD1|TRBV6-6|16|TRBJ2-1
TGTGCCAGCAGTCCGAGTCCGGGACAGGGGAGGAATGAGCAGTTCTTC
CASSPSPGQGRNEQFF
>NA|TRBV28|14|TRBJ2-3
TGTGCCAGCCTAGGGGCGGTGGTACGAGATACGCAGTATTTT
CASLGAVVRDTQYF
>TRBD1|TRBV6-5|14|TRBJ1-2
TGTGCCAGCAGGAAACATGGGACAGCGCCACTTTACACCTTC
CASRKHGTAPLYTF
>NA|TRBV7-9|15|TRBJ1-3
TGTGCCAGCAGCGCCGGGAGCACTCATGGAAACACCATATATTTT
CASSAGSTHGNTIYF
>NA|TRBV5-1|14|TRBJ2-5
TGCGCCAGCAGCTTGGGCCCACGCGGGGAGACCCAGTACTTC
CASSLGPRGETQYF
>NA|TRBV5-8|11|TRBJ2-1
TGTGCCAGCAGCCCCCGGGATGAGCAGTTCTTC
CASSPRDEQFF